The present T cell receptor (beta chain) was sequenced within a study of OX40 agonist ivuxolimab in advanced cancers. For the study at large: Participants, 82.7% male, averaged about 56 years of age, ranging from roughly 23 to 90.

From germline, CDR1 is ENHRY and CDR2 SYGVKD. The CDR3 spans 16 residues. Trimming took 3 bases from V and 7 from J; bases not matched to a gene: 11. The data were produced by immunoSEQ multiplex PCR, yet TCRdb's version contains in-frame clones alone and is incomplete. This table holds about 52,000 clones, around four fifths found once. This clone appeared a single time. The sequence came from an adult with an advanced solid tumor such as melanoma, head and neck, liver or kidney cancer. The J gene is TRBJ1-4, the V gene TRBV10-3; 7 nucleotides align to TRBD1. The sample consisted of CD4+ or CD8+ T cells sorted from blood, taken in a trial of the OX40 agonist ivuxolimab. This CDR3 reads CAISDSGPAGGEKLFF. CDR3 bases: TGTGCCATCAGTGACTCCGGTCCCGCAGGGGGTGAAAAACTGTTTTTT.